Detailed here is one T cell receptor (beta chain). Its antigen is currently unknown. A much larger clone differs by one base, so this may be a read error. The source material, roughly 18-32 mg of unsorted bulk tissue, was used to co-extract RNA and DNA. All patients had surgically resected primary liver carcinoma. These data come from a study of tumor-infiltrating lymphocytes in primary liver carcinoma. The V gene's germline CDR1 is MDHEN and CDR2 SYDVKM. There are 11 residues in the CDR3. From approximately 0.5 ug of total RNA, TCR beta-specific cDNA was reverse-transcribed using a constant-region primer. TCR beta libraries came from three nested multiplex PCR rounds using slightly modified ARM-PCR. Primers for the first two PCR rounds were TRBV1-TRBV30 forward primers and a C-beta reverse primer (around 10 cycles per round). TCRdb ran MiXCR on the multiplex PCR reads and lists one entry per CDR3 protein. The table has 99,000 or so distinct CDR3 sequences, around two thirds seen once.

General observations from the study: Reduced overlap was seen in tumor-adjacent and tumor-blood pairs versus tumor region pairs.

The chain combines TRBV28 with TRBJ1-2; 9 bases map to TRBD1. This TCR was sampled from a woman in her sixties with primary liver carcinoma and hepatitis B virus infection. The specimen was liver tumor tissue from sampling region 5. As to subset: tumor region T5, tumor centre. CDR3 region: CVSSHRGLGTF. CDR3 DNA sequence: TGTGTCAGCAGTCACAGGGGGCTCGGCACCTTC.